The present entry profiles one T cell receptor beta chain with its context. Compared with the rest of its sample, this clone is medium-sized (0.01 to 0.1%). No antigen is known for it. No base quality information exists; no much larger clone differs at one position. This entry comes from a study of siplizumab effects on memory and regulatory T cells (dated by TCRdb to between 2019 and 2020). Turning to the overall study: Across eight responder-stimulator pairs, mixed lymphocyte reactions were run in pairs, about 1 with siplizumab at about 0.96 ug/mL and about 1 without drug. The study examined how the anti-CD2 antibody siplizumab affects alloreactive T-cell subsets in allogeneic mixed lymphocyte reactions built from human PBMCs.

The paper as a whole reports these results and caveats: Roughly 75-97% of proliferating CD4+ or CD8+ clones could not be assigned a naive or memory phenotype. Whether proliferating Tregs from siplizumab cultures actually had suppressive function was not functionally confirmed. The cumulative frequency of alloreactive sequences traceable to unstimulated CD4+ memory T cells was significantly reduced by siplizumab. Unstimulated naive T cells appeared to be more diverse than memory T cells, and naive cells seemed to make a substantial contribution to the alloresponse. In reactions with siplizumab, an average of approximately 69% of mappable alloreactive CD4+ clones were Treg-derived, compared with approximately 29% in control reactions. Because sequences below about 10^-5 frequency were poorly captured, only a minor fraction of alloreactive clones could be mapped to unstimulated subsets.

The method was the immunoSEQ multiplex PCR assay. Some 1.1 x 10^5 TCR templates per sample were assayed by the deep sequencing platform. Genomic DNA extracted from sorted T cells was used for TCRbeta CDR3 sequencing. The study's own analysis went as follows. The R programming language was used for the clonal analysis of the TCRbeta CDR3 data. Comparing unstimulated samples against CFSE-low samples taken after the reaction was how alloreactive CD4+ and CD8+ clones were defined. Regulatory or non-regulatory origin of alloreactive CD4+ clones was assigned by matching sequences to the sorted unstimulated Treg and non-Treg repertoires. TCRdb carries this immuneACCESS record with in-frame sequences only. Its versions omit some clonotypes, under half of them owing to an unresolved V gene in the studies checked, with the rest unexplained. The V and J calls and clone size were taken over from that table, and D and trimming were inferred from the DNA. The sample yields about 7,800 clones; about 38% were counted once. In total, the top ten clones hold 5.5% to 7.5% of the sample.

Mixed lymphocyte reaction cells were cocultured at 37°C for more than 5 days. Responder PBMCs were labelled with CFSE and stimulator PBMCs with Violet Dye, then combined at a 1:1 ratio. Sorted unstimulated T cells and proliferating T cells recovered from mixed lymphocyte reactions underwent TCRbeta CDR3 sequencing. Fresh whole blood from approximately ten HLA-typed healthy donors was used to isolate PBMCs. Proliferating CFSE-low responder T cells were FACS-sorted after the mixed lymphocyte reaction for TCR sequencing. The CDR3 spans 13 residues, from the cysteine through the phenylalanine. This entry keeps only the CDR3 DNA: 39 bases, framed from base 1. In the germline V gene (reference sequence), CDR1 corresponds to LNHDA and CDR2 to SQIVND. V loses 5 bases, J loses 11 bases, and the germline ends lie 18 bases apart.

Recombination joined TRBV19 with TRBJ1-1; the D gene is perhaps TRBD1, from 6 matching bases. The sequence was obtained from a human donor in good health; the cells came from an allogeneic mixed lymphocyte reaction. Input material: CFSE-low (dividing) CD8+ T cells sorted from an allogeneic mixed lymphocyte reaction. The nucleotide sequence is given as TGTGCCAGTAGTGTCGGGACAAGTATAGGGGCTTTCTTT. Its protein reads: CASSVGTSIGAFF.